A selection of T cell receptor beta chains follows, all from one sample in a study of T cell responses to AZD1222 COVID-19 vaccine. TCRdb's table, derived via immunoSEQ multiplex PCR, lists solely in-frame clones and lacks some. The data contain around 150,000 clones, approximately 94% of them singletons. The sequences come from peripheral blood, collected 28 days after the second AZD1222 dose. The receptors shown here come from an adult who received the AZD1222 COVID-19 vaccine. Each CDR3 is given with its conserved first and last residue. Each record gives: V gene, clone size, D gene, J gene, CDR3 protein, CDR3 DNA. A D gene is named only where the DNA matches it firmly. For some rows the clone size is stated as once, few or many, or as a class when expanded; others skip it.

TRBV5-4	.	TRBD2	TRBJ2-3	CASSLVIMAGGTDTQYF	TGTGCCAGCAGCTTGGTAATTATGGCGGGAGGCACAGATACGCAGTATTTT
TRBV19	.	TRBD2	TRBJ2-1	CASTKLAGAYNEQFF	TGTGCCAGTACCAAGCTAGCGGGAGCCTACAATGAGCAGTTCTTC
TRBV5-1	.	.	TRBJ2-3	CASSSPGRPDTQYF	TGCGCCAGCAGCTCCCCGGGACGGCCAGATACGCAGTATTTT
TRBV4-1	.	.	TRBJ1-2	CASSQGGMGRHYGYTF	TGCGCCAGCAGCCAAGGCGGAATGGGACGGCACTATGGCTACACCTTC
TRBV6-5	.	.	TRBJ1-1	CASRDAGAGYTEAFF	TGTGCCAGCAGGGACGCGGGGGCAGGGTACACTGAAGCTTTCTTT
TRBV12-3/TRBV12-4	.	.	TRBJ2-1	CASIPGLVNEQFF	TGTGCCAGCATCCCAGGGCTAGTTAATGAGCAGTTCTTC
TRBV11-3	.	TRBD2	TRBJ2-1	CASSAGTSGGGSYNEQFF	TGTGCCAGCAGCGCGGGGACTAGCGGGGGGGGCTCCTACAATGAGCAGTTCTTC
TRBV5-4	.	TRBD1	TRBJ2-7	CASSRDRSYEQYF	TGTGCCAGCAGTAGGGACAGATCCTACGAGCAGTACTTC
TRBV2	.	.	TRBJ1-5	CASSPDGNSNQPQHF	TGTGCCAGCAGTCCGGACGGAAATAGCAATCAGCCCCAGCATTTT
TRBV5-1	.	TRBD2	TRBJ2-5	CASSLEMVSWRERETQYF	TGCGCCAGCAGCTTGGAAATGGTGTCCTGGCGGGAGAGGGAGACCCAGTACTTC
TRBV6-1	.	.	TRBJ2-7	CASSESGPLHYYEQYF	TGTGCCAGCAGTGAATCAGGACCGCTCCACTATTACGAGCAGTACTTC
TRBV5-1	.	TRBD1	TRBJ2-1	CASSSTGGSYNEQFF	TGCGCCAGCAGTTCAACAGGGGGTTCCTACAATGAGCAGTTCTTC
TRBV7-9	.	.	TRBJ1-2	CASSLDGEWDYGYTF	TGTGCCAGCAGCTTAGATGGGGAGTGGGACTATGGCTACACCTTC
TRBV19	.	.	TRBJ2-7	CASSDLSLYEQYF	TGTGCCAGTAGTGACCTCTCCCTCTACGAGCAGTACTTC
TRBV28	.	.	TRBJ1-5	CATAALGLRNQPQHF	TGTGCCACCGCGGCGTTAGGATTGCGCAATCAGCCCCAGCATTTT
TRBV2	.	TRBD1	TRBJ1-2	CAGATTGLLRLLRGYTF	TGTGCCGGAGCCACGACAGGGCTATTACGACTTCTTCGAGGCTACACCTTC
TRBV4-1	.	.	TRBJ1-4	CASSPLLGDEKLFF	TGCGCCAGCAGCCCCCTTTTGGGGGATGAAAAACTGTTTTTT
TRBV2	once	.	TRBJ1-2	CASSEQDANYGYTF	TGTGCCAGCAGTGAGCAGGACGCTAACTATGGCTACACCTTC
TRBV7-2	.	.	TRBJ1-5	CASSWDPGVGQPQHF	TGTGCCAGCAGCTGGGACCCGGGGGTCGGTCAGCCCCAGCATTTT
TRBV28	.	TRBD1	TRBJ2-7	CATREGGQAKLYEQYF	TGTGCCACCCGGGAAGGGGGCCAAGCTAAACTCTACGAGCAGTACTTC
TRBV19	.	.	TRBJ1-1	CASTKNTEAFF	TGTGCCAGTACCAAGAACACTGAAGCTTTCTTT
TRBV6-5	few	TRBD1	TRBJ2-3	CASSYSGQSTDTQYF	TGTGCCAGCAGCTATTCGGGACAGAGCACAGATACGCAGTATTTT
TRBV7-2	.	.	TRBJ1-2	CASSARTGYGYTF	TGTGCCAGCAGCGCACGTACAGGGTACGGCTACACCTTC
TRBV4-2	.	.	TRBJ2-5	CASSQDGRTQYF	TGTGCCAGCAGCCAAGATGGAAGGACCCAGTACTTC
TRBV6-1	.	.	TRBJ1-2	CASSDRGGGYTF	TGTGCCAGCAGTGACCGGGGGGGTGGCTACACCTTC
TRBV6-1	.	.	TRBJ1-1	CASSEAYTEAFF	TGTGCCAGCAGTGAGGCCTACACTGAAGCTTTCTTT
TRBV6-5	.	TRBD2	TRBJ2-1	CATRGDYNEQFF	TGTGCCACCCGGGGGGACTACAATGAGCAGTTCTTC
TRBV6-1	.	.	TRBJ2-3	CASTQGGFDTQYF	TGTGCCAGCACGCAGGGCGGATTTGATACGCAGTATTTT
TRBV30	.	.	TRBJ1-2	CAWSTKTPGGNYGYTF	TGTGCCTGGAGTACTAAAACTCCAGGCGGAAACTATGGCTACACCTTC
TRBV7-9	once	.	TRBJ1-5	CASSLATGQAKSQPQHF	TGTGCCAGCAGCTTAGCGACGGGCCAGGCGAAGTCCCAGCCCCAGCATTTT
TRBV19	.	TRBD1	TRBJ1-2	CASSRDSPYGYTF	TGTGCCAGTAGTAGGGACAGCCCCTATGGCTACACCTTC
TRBV6-5	.	TRBD1	TRBJ2-7	CASSPRDVGTDEQYF	TGTGCCAGCAGTCCTAGGGACGTCGGGACAGACGAGCAGTACTTC
TRBV5-1	.	.	TRBJ2-7	CASSLVGAEQYF	TGCGCCAGCAGCTTGGTAGGGGCCGAGCAGTACTTC
TRBV3-1/TRBV3-2	.	.	TRBJ1-3	CASSQQGNTIYF	TGTGCCAGCAGCCAACAAGGAAACACCATATATTTT
TRBV11-3	.	.	TRBJ1-1	CASSAIEGTEAFF	TGTGCCAGCAGCGCCATTGAGGGCACTGAAGCTTTCTTT
TRBV24-1	.	.	TRBJ1-2	CATSDRDRWGGYTF	TGTGCCACCAGTGACCGCGACAGGTGGGGTGGCTACACCTTC
TRBV6-5	.	.	TRBJ2-7	CASSYSRQVVSYEQYF	TGTGCCAGCAGTTACTCACGGCAGGTCGTCTCCTACGAGCAGTACTTC
TRBV4-2	.	.	TRBJ2-1	CASSQDPGEYNEQFF	TGTGCCAGCAGCCAAGATCCGGGCGAGTACAATGAGCAGTTCTTC
TRBV5-1	.	TRBD1	TRBJ1-2	CASTPGTGYGYTF	TGCGCCAGCACCCCCGGGACAGGTTATGGCTACACCTTC
TRBV5-4	.	TRBD1	TRBJ1-2	CASYRSGTGGGYTF	TGTGCCAGCTACCGATCCGGGACAGGGGGAGGCTACACCTTC
TRBV15	once	.	TRBJ2-1	CATSPVADYNEQFF	TGTGCCACCAGTCCCGTAGCGGATTACAATGAGCAGTTCTTC